The 30 T cell receptor beta chains presented below share a single source sample, sequenced in a study of blood T cell repertoires in COVID-19. Produced via immunoSEQ multiplex PCR; TCRdb's table is partial and in-frame only. The sample includes about 200,000 clones, roughly 85% of them seen just once. The sequenced material came from PBMCs or T cells enriched from blood (not recorded which). Every receptor here comes from a woman between 50 and 59 years old who had been exposed to COVID-19.

The genes are TRBV5-1 and TRBJ1-2, with 10 bases that match TRBD1. This CDR3 spans 14 amino acids. V was pared by 0 bases and J by 8 bases, with 4 bases of the junction left unmatched. From germline, CDR1 is SGHRS and CDR2 YFSETQ. CDR3 bases: TGCGCCAGCAGCTTGGGACAGGGGGCGCCGGGCTACACCTTC. The encoded protein is CASSLGQGAPGYTF.

The rearrangement uses TRBV19 and TRBJ1-1; the match to TRBD1 covers 8 bases. Losses at the gene ends were 3 bases for V and 6 bases for J; bases not matched to a gene: 6. The CDR3 is 14 residues long. CDR1 LNHDA and CDR2 SQIVND come from the germline V gene (reference sequence). CDR3 sequence (DNA): TGTGCCAGTAGTATCGGACAGGGTGGGGCTGAAGCTTTCTTT. This encodes CASSIGQGGAEAFF.

CDR3 nucleotide sequence: TGTGCCAGCAGCCCTGGACAACTTAGTAGAGATACGCAGTATTTT. It specifies CASSPGQLSRDTQYF. This chain uses TRBV7-2 with TRBJ2-3, with D possibly TRBD1 on 5 matching bases. Germline CDR1 reads SGHTA; CDR2 reads FQGNSA. This CDR3 spans 15 amino acids. Trimming removed 5 bases from V and 5 bases from J, with 17 bases in between.

V is TRBV14 and J is TRBJ1-1, with 8 bases lining up with TRBD1. CDR3 length: 16 amino acids. V dropped 4 bases and J dropped 9; count of bases not matched to a gene: 16. Germline V gene data show CDR1 as SGHDN and CDR2 as FVKESK. The CDR3 here is CASSLIIGQGGGKAFF. In nucleotides, the CDR3 is TGTGCCAGCAGCCTAATCATCGGACAGGGAGGAGGGAAAGCTTTCTTT.

This clone occurred once. This chain uses TRBV29-1 with TRBJ2-3; D might be TRBD2 (5 bases). V lost 5 bases and J lost 4, with 13 bases in between. The CDR3 sequence is 13 residues long. Looked up from germline, CDR1 is SQVTM and CDR2 is ANQGSEA. CDR3 bases: TGCAGCGTTCGGGAAGGCATCTCAGATACGCAGTATTTT. It is translated as CSVREGISDTQYF.

This sequence joins TRBV3-1 (or the pseudogene TRBV3-2) and TRBJ1-3, with 7 positions matching TRBD1. V shed 1 base and J 6 bases; nucleotides not matched to a gene: 6. Germline V lookup: CDR1 LGHDT, CDR2 YNNKEL (reference sequence). The CDR3 sequence is 15 residues long. The CDR3 protein is CASSQATGEENTIYF. The CDR3 DNA follows: TGTGCCAGCAGCCAAGCCACAGGGGAGGAAAACACCATATATTTT.

This clone has just a few counts. This sequence joins TRBV21-1 and TRBJ1-1; whether TRBD1, the table's D call, matches the DNA was not checked. TRBV21-1 is marked as a pseudogene. The CDR3 contains 14 residues. CDR3 protein: CASSNDPGTVGAFF. The CDR3, as DNA: TGTGCCAGCAGCAATGATCCGGGGACAGTCGGAGCTTTCTTT.

The chain carries TRBV7-9 and TRBJ1-1; tentative D call: TRBD1 (5 bases). CDR1 is SEHNR, CDR2 FQNEAQ, per germline (reference sequence). V was clipped by 7 bases and J by 1 base, with 10 bases between them. This CDR3 spans 13 amino acids. The CDR3: CASIPGGNTEAFF. Here the CDR3 DNA reads TGTGCCAGCATCCCGGGGGGGAACACTGAAGCTTTCTTT. The full variable domain, its missing parts supplied by reference TRBV7-9 and TRBJ1-1, is DTGVSQNPRHKITKRGQNVTFRCDPISEHNRLYWYRQTLGQGPEFLTYFQNEAQLEKSRLLSDRFSAERPKGSFSTLEIQRTEQGDSAMYLCASIPGGNTEAFFGQGTRLTVV.

This clone was detected only once. The V gene is TRBV3-1 (or the pseudogene TRBV3-2), the J gene TRBJ1-2; D is perhaps TRBD1 (5 bases). This CDR3 spans 14 amino acids. The V end lost 2 bases, the J end lost 4 bases, and 11 bases lay between the germline ends. CDR1 and CDR2 (germline): LGHDT, YNNKEL (reference sequence). The CDR3 loop reads CASSQSRGFYGYTF. The CDR3 DNA sequence: TGTGCCAGCAGCCAATCAAGGGGCTTCTATGGCTACACCTTC.

This rearrangement joins TRBV5-1 to TRBJ2-1, with D unresolved. The CDR3 totals 16 residues. The V and J ends lost 3 bases and 3 bases respectively, with 16 bases between them. Germline V gene sequence: CDR1 SGHRS, CDR2 YFSETQ. The CDR3 region is CASSYLAAASYNEQFF. For the CDR3, the DNA is TGCGCCAGCAGCTACCTGGCGGCGGCAAGCTACAATGAGCAGTTCTTC. Using reference TRBV5-1 and TRBJ2-1 for the parts outside the CDR3, the full variable domain is KAGVTQTPRYLIKTRGQQVTLSCSPISGHRSVSWYQQTPGQGLQFLFEYFSETQRNKGNFPGRFSGRQFSNSRSEMNVSTLELGDSALYLCASSYLAAASYNEQFFGPGTRLTVL.

Written as DNA, the CDR3 is TGTGCCAGCAGCCCCGGGACTGGCAATGGCTACACCTTC. It yields the protein CASSPGTGNGYTF. The J gene is TRBJ1-2, the V gene TRBV7-9, with a weak D call TRBD1 (5 bases). The V and J ends lost 5 bases and 6 bases respectively, with 13 bases between them. The CDR3 contains 13 residues. In germline, CDR1 is SEHNR, CDR2 FQNEAQ (reference sequence).

This chain connects TRBV5-1 to TRBJ1-1; no firm D call. The CDR3 consists of 12 residues. V gave up 4 bases and J gave up 3 bases, with 7 bases separating them. Germline CDR1 is SGHRS and CDR2 is YFSETQ. This CDR3 is CASSVGDTEAFF. The CDR3 coding sequence is TGCGCCAGCAGCGTCGGGGACACTGAAGCTTTCTTT. Combining the CDR3 with reference TRBV5-1 and TRBJ1-1 gives the whole variable domain KAGVTQTPRYLIKTRGQQVTLSCSPISGHRSVSWYQQTPGQGLQFLFEYFSETQRNKGNFPGRFSGRQFSNSRSEMNVSTLELGDSALYLCASSVGDTEAFFGQGTRLTVV.

The chain joins TRBV6-6 to TRBJ1-1; D might be TRBD1 (6 bases). This CDR3 has 14 residues. Germline V gives CDR1 MNHNY, CDR2 SVGAGI (reference sequence). V shed 11 bases and J shed 0 bases, with 16 bases lying between them. CDR3 sequence (DNA): TGTGCCTCCGAGGGGGGGGCTTTGAACACTGAAGCTTTCTTT. Its translation: CASEGGALNTEAFF.

CDR3 coding DNA: TGTGCCAGCAGTGCTTGGGGGGATGGCACTGAAGCTTTCTTT. The encoded protein is CASSAWGDGTEAFF. V usage is TRBV2 and J usage is TRBJ1-1; TRBD1 is a possible D gene (5 bases). The V end was cut by 4 bases, the J end by 4 bases, with 13 bases between. The CDR3 is 14 residues long. CDR1 SNHLY and CDR2 FYNNEI come from the germline V gene.

J is TRBJ1-2 and V is TRBV27; TRBD1 aligns across 8 bases. The CDR3 extends over 15 amino acids. V lost 0 bases to trimming and J lost 6 bases; unmatched junction nucleotides: 6. CDR1 and CDR2 from the germline V gene are MNHEY and SMNVEV (reference sequence). CDR3 bases: TGTGCCAGCAGTTTATCGCCTTCAGGGGGCAATGGCTACACCTTC. Protein sequence: CASSLSPSGGNGYTF.

This chain joins TRBV29-1 and TRBJ1-1; possibly TRBD1 for D (6 bases). Trimming shortened V by 7 bases and J by 4 bases, and 19 bases separated the two germline ends. This CDR3 spans 14 amino acids. Germline-derived CDR1 and CDR2 are SQVTM and ANQGSEA. CDR3 nucleotides: TGCAGCGCTGGTTTGGGGGCGCAAGGCACTGAAGCTTTCTTT. As protein: CSAGLGAQGTEAFF.

The gene calls are TRBV21-1 and TRBJ1-1; the table's TRBD1 call for D was not verified on the DNA. TRBV21-1 is annotated as a pseudogene. The CDR3 has 13 amino acids. The chain's CDR3 is CATPGRLNTEAFF. CDR3 in DNA: TGTGCCACCCCAGGGCGCCTGAACACTGAAGCTTTCTTT.

The chain links TRBV7-2 to TRBJ2-5; D perhaps matches TRBD2 (7 bases). The CDR3 sequence is 15 residues long. V dropped 1 base and J dropped 4 bases, with 13 bases sitting between them. Germline V gives CDR1 SGHTA, CDR2 FQGNSA. This CDR3 is CASSLGEGGGETQYF. The CDR3 DNA follows: TGTGCCAGCAGCTTAGGGGAGGGGGGTGGAGAGACCCAGTACTTC.

V gene TRBV6-1 combines with J gene TRBJ1-5, with TRBD1 matching 7 bases. Trimming cost V 2 bases and J 7 bases; bases outside gene matches: 8. The CDR3 consists of 15 residues. Germline CDR1 MNHNS, CDR2 SASEGT. CDR3 bases: TGTGCCAGCAGTGAACAAGGAACAGGGGCCCAGCCCCAGCATTTT. As protein: CASSEQGTGAQPQHF.

This chain uses TRBV7-6 with TRBJ1-4; tentatively, D is TRBD1 (5 bases). The V end lost 5 bases, the J end lost 4 bases, and 17 bases lay between the germline ends. The CDR3 is 16 residues long. Germline V gene sequence: CDR1 SGHVS, CDR2 FNYEAQ. CDR3 region: CASSGRVGGSNEKLFF. The CDR3 nucleotides are TGTGCCAGCAGCGGAAGAGTGGGGGGTAGTAATGAAAAACTGTTTTTT. The entire variable domain, with the rest obtained from reference TRBV7-6 and TRBJ1-4, is as follows: GAGVSQSPRYKVTKRGQDVALRCDPISGHVSLYWYRQALGQGPEFLTYFNYEAQQDKSGLPNDRFSAERPEGSISTLTIQRTEQRDSAMYRCASSGRVGGSNEKLFFGSGTQLSVL.

The chain has TRBV6-5 and TRBJ2-7, with a tentative D call TRBD1 (6 bases). There are 12 residues in the CDR3. V gave up 6 bases and J gave up 6 bases, with 12 bases separating them. Germline V gene data show CDR1 as MNHEY and CDR2 as SVGAGI. This chain's CDR3 is CASRNRVGEQYF. CDR3 bases: TGTGCCAGCAGGAACAGGGTAGGCGAGCAGTACTTC.

The chain uses TRBV5-1 and TRBJ2-2; TRBD1 matches 8 bases. CDR3 length: 15 amino acids. V dropped 3 bases and J dropped 5; count of bases not matched to a gene: 6. Germline V gives CDR1 SGHRS, CDR2 YFSETQ. In nucleotides, the CDR3 is TGCGCCAGCAGCTCGGACAGGGTGAAGACCGGGGAGCTGTTTTTT. Translated: CASSSDRVKTGELFF.

The rearrangement joins TRBV7-9 to TRBJ1-2; TRBD1 is a possible D gene (6 bases). The CDR3 consists of 15 residues. The germline CDR1 and CDR2 sequences are SEHNR and FQNEAQ (reference sequence). The V gene lost 8 bases and the J gene lost 4 bases, with 20 bases spanning the gap. The CDR3 nucleotides read TGTGCCAGCCTGTCTGAGGAGCAGGGGATCTATGGCTACACCTTC. It is translated as CASLSEEQGIYGYTF.

This clone was counted once. The V and J genes are TRBV7-7 and TRBJ2-5, with D possibly being TRBD2 (6 bases). Germline V gene lookup returns CDR1 SSHAT and CDR2 FNYEAQ (reference sequence). The V end lost 0 bases, the J end lost 5 bases, and 13 bases lay between the germline ends. The CDR3 has 15 amino acids. CDR3 sequence (DNA): TGTGCCAGCAGCTTAGCCGGGGGAGTCCTTGAGACCCAGTACTTC. It codes for CASSLAGGVLETQYF. The full variable domain, in which reference TRBV7-7 and TRBJ2-5 provide the parts outside the CDR3, is GAGVSQSPRYKVTKRGQDVTLRCDPISSHATLYWYQQALGQGPEFLTYFNYEAQPDKSGLPSDRFSAERPEGSISTLTIQRTEQRDSAMYRCASSLAGGVLETQYFGPGTRLLVL.

This chain uses TRBV6-1 with TRBJ1-1; D perhaps matches TRBD1 (5 bases). The germline gives CDR1 MNHNS, CDR2 SASEGT. The CDR3 is 11 residues long. V dropped 1 base and J dropped 8 bases, with 5 bases sitting between them. As DNA, the CDR3 is TGTGCCAGCAGTGAAGGGACAGAAGCTTTCTTT. Translated, it gives CASSEGTEAFF.

The chain is built from TRBV5-4 and TRBJ1-1; no clear D gene. This CDR3 spans 13 amino acids. Trimming shortened V by 0 bases and J by 6 bases, and 9 bases separated the two germline ends. Germline CDR1 SGHNT, CDR2 YYREEE (reference sequence). CDR3 in amino acids: CASSLVRGAEAFF. The CDR3 DNA reads TGTGCCAGCAGCTTGGTACGGGGTGCTGAAGCTTTCTTT.

The rearrangement joins TRBV7-9 to TRBJ1-2; TRBD1 agrees at 9 bases. Germline CDR1 is SEHNR and CDR2 is FQNEAQ (reference sequence). V lost 4 bases to trimming and J lost 8 bases; unmatched junction nucleotides: 8. There are 14 residues in the CDR3. The CDR3 here is CASSSSGTGFGYTF. The CDR3, as DNA: TGTGCCAGCAGCTCTTCCGGGACAGGGTTCGGCTACACCTTC. Looking up the rest from reference TRBV7-9 and TRBJ1-2 gives the full variable domain: DTGVSQNPRHKITKRGQNVTFRCDPISEHNRLYWYRQTLGQGPEFLTYFQNEAQLEKSRLLSDRFSAERPKGSFSTLEIQRTEQGDSAMYLCASSSSGTGFGYTFGSGTRLTVV.

As to this clone: The germline gene is not matched at one end of the junction; a read error may be the cause. The genes are TRBV18 and TRBJ1-1, with D unresolved. This CDR3 region has 13 residues. Per germline, CDR1 KGHSH and CDR2 LQKENI. The CDR3 loop is CASPPTVNTEAFF. For the CDR3, the DNA is TGTGCCAGCCCACCAACGGTGAACACTGAAGCTTTCTTT. The variable domain in full, completed from reference TRBV18 and TRBJ1-1, reads NAGVMQNPRHLVRRRGQEARLRCSPMKGHSHVYWYRQLPEEGLKFMVYLQKENIIDESGMPKERFSAEFPKEGPSILRIQQVVRGDSAAYFCASPPTVNTEAFFGQGTRLTVV.

The CDR3 is CASSPPGQMNTEAFF. The CDR3 DNA sequence: TGTGCCAGCTCACCCCCGGGACAAATGAACACTGAAGCTTTCTTT. This chain links TRBV18 with TRBJ1-1; a weak D match, TRBD1 (6 bases). V was cut by 3 bases and J by 0 bases, with 11 bases left in between. The CDR3 length is 15 residues. Per the germline V gene, CDR1 is KGHSH and CDR2 is LQKENI.

In its sample, this clone was seen a few times. The genes are TRBV19 and TRBJ1-1; 11 bases agree with TRBD1. V gave up 5 bases and J gave up 4 bases; unmatched junction bases: 15. This CDR3 comprises 18 residues. In germline, CDR1 is LNHDA, CDR2 SQIVND (reference sequence). Here the CDR3 reads CASSRRTGGLKVSTEAFF. In DNA form, the CDR3 reads TGTGCCAGTAGTCGGAGGACAGGGGGCTTAAAAGTGAGCACTGAAGCTTTCTTT.